A single T cell receptor (beta chain) is shown here with its context. The source of the sample is a study of blood T cell repertoires in COVID-19. The overall study: Italy, Spain and the United States were the sources of the convalescent and acute COVID-19 samples. PBMCs, B-cell-depleted T cells, or T cells provided the cDNA or gDNA that made up the material.

This CDR3 spans 15 amino acids. Germline CDR1 reads LNHDA; CDR2 reads SQIVND (reference sequence). V lost 0 bases and J lost 6; bases outside the gene matches: 3. Profiled with immunoSEQ multiplex PCR; TCRdb holds only in-frame clones, not every one. This table holds approximately 240,000 clones, more than 70% found once. This chain links TRBV19 with TRBJ2-1; TRBD1 aligns across 9 bases. Sequences were obtained from peripheral blood. This TCR was recovered from a woman in her forties who had recovered from COVID-19. The CDR3 bases are TGTGCCAGTAGTATAGATCCGACAGGGGGCAATGAGCAGTTCTTC. Translating it yields CASSIDPTGGNEQFF.